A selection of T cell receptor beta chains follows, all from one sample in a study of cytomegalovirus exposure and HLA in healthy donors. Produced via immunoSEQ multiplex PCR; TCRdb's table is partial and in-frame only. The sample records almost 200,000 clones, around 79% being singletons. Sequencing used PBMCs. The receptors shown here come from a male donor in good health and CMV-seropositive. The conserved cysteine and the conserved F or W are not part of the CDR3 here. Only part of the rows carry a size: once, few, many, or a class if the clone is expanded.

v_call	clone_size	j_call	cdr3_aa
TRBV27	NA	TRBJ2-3	ASSMRHTQY
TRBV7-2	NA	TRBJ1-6	ASSAGQGNSPLH
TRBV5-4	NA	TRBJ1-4	AITQGAKEKLF
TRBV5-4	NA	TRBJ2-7	ASGPTGGIYEQY
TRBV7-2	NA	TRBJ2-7	ASSLGNIYEQY
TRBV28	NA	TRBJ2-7	ASRSGAGYEQY
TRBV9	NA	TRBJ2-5	ASSVTTTSGGGQETQY
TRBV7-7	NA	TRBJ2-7	ASNQFTIGTTVYYEQY
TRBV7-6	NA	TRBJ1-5	ASSFGQGSNQPQH
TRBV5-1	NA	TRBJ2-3	ASNEGSGGASDTQY
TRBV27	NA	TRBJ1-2	ASSFGGLYGYT
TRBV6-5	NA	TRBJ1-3	ASSYRGDNTIY
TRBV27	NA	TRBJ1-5	ASSPSFGEAAQPQH
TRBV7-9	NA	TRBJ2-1	ASSLIATANEQF
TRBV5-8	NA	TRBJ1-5	ASSFRGSNQPQH
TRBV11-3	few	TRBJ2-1	ASSLGASHGEQF
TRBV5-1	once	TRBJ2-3	ARGTDGLAGSTDTQY
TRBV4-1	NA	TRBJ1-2	ASSQGPGESGYT
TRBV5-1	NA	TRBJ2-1	ASSFIPAGTGNEQF
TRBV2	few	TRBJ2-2	ARGQGSSGELF
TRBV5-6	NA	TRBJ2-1	ASSLWARDEQF
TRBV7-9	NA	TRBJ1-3	ASSLTTVFSGNTIY
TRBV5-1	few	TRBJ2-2	ASSFGTGANTGELF
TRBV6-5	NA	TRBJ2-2	ASSYGDRDTGELF
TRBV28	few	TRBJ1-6	ASSLIVPTGSPLH
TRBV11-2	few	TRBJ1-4	ASGRSFNEKLF
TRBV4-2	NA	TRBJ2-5	ASSQVSNQETQY
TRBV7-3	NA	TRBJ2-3	ASSFRTSTDTQY
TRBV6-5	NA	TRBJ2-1	ASNRNNEQF
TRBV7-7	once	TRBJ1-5	ASSRTPYSNQPQH
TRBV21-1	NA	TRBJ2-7	ASTSREQY
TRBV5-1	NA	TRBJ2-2	ASSLASNTGELF
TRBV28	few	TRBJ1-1	ASSLQGGTRAF
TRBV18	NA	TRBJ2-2	ASSPRDTTGELF
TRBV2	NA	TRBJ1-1	ASRGDIGPLGAEAF
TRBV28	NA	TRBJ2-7	ASSTLISRDEQY
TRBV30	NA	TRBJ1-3	ACLRGNSGNTIY
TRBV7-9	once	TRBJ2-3	AIQSGDTQY
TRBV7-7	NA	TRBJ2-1	ASSPGTGANEQF
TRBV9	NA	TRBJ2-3	ASSASVRSTDTQY
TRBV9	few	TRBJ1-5	ASSVSQGLDQPQH